Below are 17 T cell receptor beta chains sequenced from a single sample in a study of PD-1 blockade in classical Hodgkin lymphoma. Autologous stem cell transplantation was followed by relapse in every patient, and brentuximab vedotin exposure varied. Using immunoSEQ multiplex PCR, the repertoire was profiled, and TCRdb retains in-frame clones only, with some absent. The profile shows approximately 13,000 clones, about 93% of them singletons. The sample in question was peripheral blood mononuclear cells (PBMCs), obtained at baseline. The receptors shown here come from a human donor with classical Hodgkin lymphoma.

The genes are TRBV9 and TRBJ2-3; D gene ambiguous. Germline lookup yields CDR1 SGDLS and CDR2 YYNGEE. The CDR3 has 15 residues. Trimming shortened V by 6 bases and J by 2 bases, and 16 bases separated the two germline ends. The CDR3 region is CASTPRAKATDTQYF. CDR3 nucleotide sequence: TGTGCCAGCACACCCCGGGCTAAGGCCACAGATACGCAGTATTTT.

The CDR3 DNA is TGCGCCAGCAGTGTCCTAAAAGGGGCGCCCAATGAGCAGTTCTTC. It translates to CASSVLKGAPNEQFF. This sequence joins TRBV10-1 and TRBJ2-1; tentative D call: TRBD1 (5 bases). V lost 4 bases and J lost 6, with 16 bases in between. The CDR3 is 15 amino acids. CDR1 and CDR2 (germline): WNHNN, SYGVQD (reference sequence).

The chain employs TRBV7-7 and TRBJ2-7, with 8 bases matching TRBD2. The CDR3 is 15 amino acids. Unmatched junction bases numbered 5, after V lost 1 base and J lost 3 bases. Per germline, CDR1 SSHAT and CDR2 FNYEAQ (reference sequence). CDR3 residues: CASSLGASGFYEQYF. CDR3 nucleotides: TGTGCCAGCAGCTTAGGGGCTAGCGGGTTCTACGAGCAGTACTTC.

The chain recombines TRBV7-1 with TRBJ1-6; D not resolved. TRBV7-1 is an open reading frame, and its role is uncertain. The CDR3 runs to 14 residues. V lost 4 bases, J lost 9 bases, and 13 bases lay in between. DNA of the CDR3: TGTGCCAGCAGCTTAGCCCAACTACCTTCACCCCTCCACTTT. This translates into CASSLAQLPSPLHF.

The chain links TRBV28 to TRBJ2-1; D perhaps matches TRBD2 (7 bases). The CDR3 sequence is 14 residues long. The germline V and J ends were trimmed by 6 bases and 6 bases, with 15 bases remaining between them. Germline V gives CDR1 MDHEN, CDR2 SYDVKM. The CDR3 coding sequence is TGTGCCAGCAGCCTCTTAGGGGGGGCCAATGAGCAGTTCTTC. Its protein is CASSLLGGANEQFF.

This clone showed up just once. The gene calls are TRBV19 and TRBJ1-2, with D unresolved. Germline V gene data show CDR1 as LNHDA and CDR2 as SQIVND (reference sequence). V was cut by 1 base and J by 1 base, with 16 bases left in between. The CDR3 length is 17 residues. The CDR3 coding sequence is TGTGCCAGTAGTATAGTTTTGGGCGTGAAAGATAACTATGGCTACACCTTC. Encoded protein: CASSIVLGVKDNYGYTF.

The V and J genes are TRBV7-9 and TRBJ2-3; a possible D gene is TRBD2 (6 bases). Germline V lookup: CDR1 SEHNR, CDR2 FQNEAQ (reference sequence). This CDR3 has 16 amino acids. V gave up 1 base and J gave up 0 bases, with 11 bases separating them. CDR3 nucleotide sequence: TGTGCCAGCAGCTTAGAATTAGCGGCTAGCACAGATACGCAGTATTTT. As protein: CASSLELAASTDTQYF. The whole variable domain, remainder taken from reference TRBV7-9 and TRBJ2-3, is DTGVSQNPRHKITKRGQNVTFRCDPISEHNRLYWYRQTLGQGPEFLTYFQNEAQLEKSRLLSDRFSAERPKGSFSTLEIQRTEQGDSAMYLCASSLELAASTDTQYFGPGTRLTVL.

The V gene is TRBV29-1, the J gene TRBJ2-7, with 7 bases fitting TRBD1. Germline trimming cut 7 bases from V and 6 bases from J; bases unmatched to any gene: 15. The CDR3 loop spans 14 amino acids. In germline, CDR1 is SQVTM, CDR2 ANQGSEA. CDR3 protein: CSGSGVTGSGEQYF. CDR3 in DNA: TGCAGCGGGTCAGGAGTGACAGGGTCGGGCGAGCAGTACTTC.

CDR3 sequence (DNA): TGTGCCAGCAGCACCGGGACAATGGTTTACGAGCAGTACTTC. Translated: CASSTGTMVYEQYF. V and J are TRBV7-2 and TRBJ2-7; a weak D match, TRBD1 (6 bases). CDR3 length: 14 residues. V lost 5 bases, J lost 4 bases, and 15 bases lay in between. The germline gives CDR1 SGHTA, CDR2 FQGNSA.

V is TRBV14 and J is TRBJ2-6, with D possibly TRBD2 on 6 matching bases. The CDR3 has 16 residues. The V and J ends lost 5 bases and 2 bases respectively, with 13 bases between them. Germline loops: CDR1 SGHDN, CDR2 FVKESK. CDR3 bases: TGTGCCAGCAGCTTGTACGGGGGAGCTGGGGCCAACGTCCTGACTTTC. This codes for CASSLYGGAGANVLTF.

The chain employs TRBV11-2 and TRBJ1-2; TRBD1 matches at 8 bases. J was trimmed by 0 bases and V by 4 bases; bases with no gene match: 1. The CDR3 loop spans 14 amino acids. Germline V lookup: CDR1 SGHAT, CDR2 FQNNGV. The CDR3 here is CASSSGQANYGYTF. Here the CDR3 DNA reads TGTGCCAGCAGCTCGGGACAGGCTAACTATGGCTACACCTTC.

V is TRBV7-6 and J is TRBJ2-3; 7 bases map to TRBD2. After removal of 5 bases from V and 2 bases from J, the junction contained 13 bases not matched to a gene. From germline, CDR1 is SGHVS and CDR2 FNYEAQ. CDR3 length: 17 amino acids. The CDR3 DNA follows: TGTGCCAGCAGCGTTAAAGGGCGAGCGGGAAACACAGATACGCAGTATTTT. It is translated as CASSVKGRAGNTDTQYF.

The V call is TRBV6-4, the J call TRBJ1-1; D remains ambiguous. V shed 6 bases and J shed 2 bases, with 10 bases lying between them. The CDR3 loop spans 13 amino acids. The germline CDR1 and CDR2 sequences are MRHNA and SNTAGT. The CDR3 region has the DNA TGTGCCAGCAGCGAACAAAGAAACACTGAAGCTTTCTTT. Translated: CASSEQRNTEAFF.

The gene calls are TRBV30 and TRBJ1-5; D not resolved. With 0 bases removed from V and 5 bases from J, the gap between germline ends came to 8 bases. From germline, CDR1 is GTSNPN and CDR2 SVGIG (reference sequence). The CDR3 is 13 residues long. The CDR3 region has the DNA TGTGCCTGGAGTGTCACCGGATATCAGCCCCAGCATTTT. Protein product: CAWSVTGYQPQHF.

This chain joins TRBV6-5 and TRBJ1-1, with 11 positions matching TRBD1. The CDR3 has 15 amino acids. V lost 5 bases, J lost 6 bases, and 8 bases stayed unmatched. Germline CDR1 reads MNHEY; CDR2 reads SVGAGI. CDR3 protein: CASSNTGTGGSEAFF. CDR3 bases: TGTGCCAGCAGTAATACCGGGACAGGGGGATCTGAAGCTTTCTTT.

This clone was observed once. This chain links TRBV28 with TRBJ2-1; 8 bases fit TRBD2. Per germline, CDR1 MDHEN and CDR2 SYDVKM. The CDR3 has 15 residues. J was trimmed by 0 bases and V by 7 bases; bases with no gene match: 5. CDR3 amino acids: CASKTSGGSYNEQFF. The CDR3 DNA reads TGTGCCAGCAAAACTAGCGGAGGCTCCTACAATGAGCAGTTCTTC. Drawing the rest from reference TRBV28 and TRBJ2-1, the complete variable domain is DVKVTQSSRYLVKRTGEKVFLECVQDMDHENMFWYRQDPGLGLRLIYFSYDVKMKEKGDIPEGYSVSREKKERFSLILESASTNQTSMYLCASKTSGGSYNEQFFGPGTRLTVL.

Concerning this clone itself: The junction and the germline gene differ at one end; a read error may be behind it. Distinct nucleotide sequences in the sample also encode this CDR3. The rearrangement links TRBV2 to TRBJ2-2; 9 bases line up with TRBD2. The CDR3 is 15 amino acids. Germline-derived CDR1 and CDR2 are SNHLY and FYNNEI. The chain's CDR3 is CASSMTSGSTGELFF. For the CDR3, the DNA is TGTGCCAGCAGCATGACTAGCGGCAGCACCGGGGAGTTGTTTTTT.